The clone carrying this TCR beta chain was detected once. This sample is drawn from a study of T cells after posttransplantation cyclophosphamide. Measured with immunoSEQ multiplex PCR; TCRdb has only the in-frame clones, and not every one. The sample records under 7,500 clones, 95% to 98% being singletons. The ends were cut back, 2 bases at V and 4 bases at J, with 11 bases in the middle. The CDR3 loop spans 15 amino acids. Germline CDR1 reads LGHNA; CDR2 reads YSLEER. This related bone marrow graft donor gave peripheral blood on the day of marrow donation. The rearrangement links TRBV4-3 to TRBJ1-4; tentatively, D is TRBD1 (6 bases). The specimen was naive CD8+ T cells sorted from PBMCs. This receptor was taken from a woman in her twenties or thirties in good health and a related stem cell transplant donor. CDR3 residues: CASSQWDTYNEKLFF. DNA for the CDR3: TGCGCCAGCAGCCAATGGGACACATATAATGAAAAACTGTTTTTT.